The 15 T cell receptor beta chains listed next were all sequenced from one sample in a study of blood T cell repertoires in COVID-19. Generated by immunoSEQ multiplex PCR, the TCRdb table keeps only in-frame clones and is missing some. The sample holds fewer than 90,000 clones, 85% to 90% seen once. The sequenced sample consisted of peripheral blood. Source of these receptors: a woman aged 80 or older with active COVID-19.

The V call is TRBV3-1 (or the pseudogene TRBV3-2), the J call TRBJ2-6; TRBD2 aligns across 7 bases. V gave up 3 bases and J gave up 11 bases; unmatched junction bases: 22. This CDR3 spans 19 amino acids. In germline, CDR1 is LGHDT, CDR2 YNNKEL (reference sequence). The CDR3 spells CASSHLSSSGRGGVHVLTF. CDR3 DNA sequence: TGTGCCAGCAGCCACCTGAGTTCTAGCGGCCGTGGGGGGGTTCACGTCCTGACTTTC.

The rearrangement uses TRBV28 and TRBJ2-7, with 7 bases aligning to TRBD2. The CDR3 loop spans 20 amino acids. Trimming at V came to 3 bases and at J to 0 bases, leaving 20 bases not matched to a gene. From germline, CDR1 is MDHEN and CDR2 SYDVKM. The CDR3: CASSFEWGELAGALSYEQYF. The CDR3 DNA reads TGTGCCAGCAGTTTTGAATGGGGGGAGTTGGCGGGAGCCCTCTCCTACGAGCAGTACTTC.

The chain combines TRBV6-5 with TRBJ2-5, with D maybe TRBD1 (6 bases). This CDR3 spans 14 amino acids. CDR1 and CDR2 from the germline V gene are MNHEY and SVGAGI. The V and J ends lost 6 bases and 2 bases respectively, with 13 bases between them. The CDR3 nucleotides read TGTGCCAGCAGCAAAGGACAGTTACAAGAGACCCAGTACTTC. Protein: CASSKGQLQETQYF.

Worth noting for this clone: At one end the junction does not follow the germline gene, possibly because of a read error. This chain connects TRBV6-2 or TRBV6-3 to TRBJ2-3; D might be TRBD1 (6 bases). The CDR3 totals 14 residues. Germline assignment: CDR1 MNHEY and CDR2 SVGEGT. CDR3 in amino acids: CTSSLGQSTDTQYF. The CDR3 DNA reads TGTACCAGCAGTCTGGGACAAAGCACAGATACGCAGTATTTT.

This clone was observed a single time. This sequence joins TRBV28 and TRBJ2-7; TRBD2 is a possible D gene (7 bases). V shed 5 bases and J shed 3 bases, with 20 bases lying between them. CDR1 is MDHEN, CDR2 SYDVKM, per germline. This CDR3 contains 16 residues. Here the CDR3 DNA reads TGTGCCAGCAGTCTAAGCGGGACAAACGGTTTCTACGAGCAGTACTTC. It translates to CASSLSGTNGFYEQYF.

The chain couples TRBV20-1 to TRBJ2-3; D possibly corresponds to TRBD2 (6 bases). CDR1 DFQATT and CDR2 SNEGSKA come from the germline V gene (reference sequence). The CDR3 extends over 15 amino acids. The ends were cut back, 3 bases at V and 3 bases at J, with 16 bases in the middle. In DNA, the CDR3 is TGCAGTGCTAGTGGTGCGGGGAGTCCAACAGATACGCAGTATTTT. The encoded protein is CSASGAGSPTDTQYF.

The chain recombines TRBV7-2 with TRBJ1-5, with no clear D. Trimming stripped 4 bases from V and 10 bases from J, with 17 bases between. Germline CDR1 SGHTA, CDR2 FQGNSA. There are 14 residues in the CDR3. The CDR3 DNA is TGTGCCAGCAGCTCGGACGGAGGAATTTTTCCCCAGCATTTT. Protein sequence: CASSSDGGIFPQHF. Full variable domain (outside the CDR3, taken from reference TRBV7-2 and TRBJ1-5): GAGVSQSPSNKVTEKGKDVELRCDPISGHTALYWYRQSLGQGLEFLIYFQGNSAPDKSGLPSDRFSAERTGGSVSTLTIQRTQQEDSAVYLCASSSDGGIFPQHFGDGTRLSIL.

The V call is TRBV4-3, the J call TRBJ1-2; 7 bases match TRBD1. The CDR3 loop spans 16 amino acids. The V and J ends lost 3 bases and 7 bases, in that order; junction bases with no gene match: 14. Germline loops: CDR1 LGHNA, CDR2 YSLEER. This CDR3 reads CASSHQHRGAPGGYTF. The DNA of the CDR3 is TGCGCCAGCAGCCATCAACACAGGGGAGCTCCAGGTGGCTACACCTTC.

This chain joins TRBV18 and TRBJ2-7, with D possibly TRBD2 on 5 matching bases. The germline V and J ends were trimmed by 6 bases and 7 bases, with 22 bases remaining between them. Germline V gene lookup returns CDR1 KGHSH and CDR2 LQKENI. This CDR3 has 15 residues. The CDR3 nucleotides read TGTGCCAGCTCGCCCGGCGGGTTGGCCGCGTGGGAGCAGTACTTC. Protein sequence: CASSPGGLAAWEQYF.

V usage is TRBV10-3 and J usage is TRBJ2-2; no firm D call. The CDR3 length is 15 residues. The V gene lost 1 base and the J gene lost 1 base, with 7 bases spanning the gap. Germline V lookup: CDR1 ENHRY, CDR2 SYGVKD. The CDR3 bases are TGTGCCATCAGTGAGTTATCGGGGAACACCGGGGAGCTGTTTTTT. It translates to CAISELSGNTGELFF.

This chain connects TRBV7-3 to TRBJ2-7; maybe TRBD1 (5 bases). This CDR3 is 13 amino acids long. Looked up from germline, CDR1 is SGHTA and CDR2 is FQGTGA. Trimming removed 3 bases at V and 3 bases at J, with 9 bases between. The CDR3 DNA follows: TGTGCCAGCAGCTTCCAGGGTGGCTACGAGCAGTACTTC. This translates into CASSFQGGYEQYF. Based on the CDR3 plus reference TRBV7-3 and TRBJ2-7, the full variable domain is GAGVSQTPSNKVTEKGKYVELRCDPISGHTALYWYRQSLGQGPEFLIYFQGTGAADDSGLPNDRFFAVRPEGSVSTLKIQRTERGDSAVYLCASSFQGGYEQYFGPGTRLTVT.

The rearrangement links TRBV10-3 to TRBJ2-3; a possible D gene is TRBD2 (5 bases). Germline CDR1 is ENHRY and CDR2 is SYGVKD. CDR3 length: 14 residues. The ends were cut back, 4 bases at V and 1 base at J, with 9 bases in the middle. For the CDR3, the DNA is TGTGCCATCAGTGTCGGGGTTCGCACAGATACGCAGTATTTT. It translates to CAISVGVRTDTQYF.

The chain employs TRBV6-5 and TRBJ1-5; 10 nucleotides align to TRBD1. The germline V gene encodes CDR1 MNHEY and CDR2 SVGAGI. The CDR3 is 14 residues long. Trimming removed 6 bases from V and 8 bases from J; junction bases left unmatched: 7. CDR3 bases: TGTGCCAGCAGCGAGACAGGGGGCATGGAGCCCCAGCATTTT. Its translation: CASSETGGMEPQHF.

The rearrangement joins TRBV28 to TRBJ2-7; no clear D gene. CDR3 size: 12 residues. Trimming shortened V by 5 bases and J by 3 bases, and 8 bases separated the two germline ends. CDR1 is MDHEN, CDR2 SYDVKM, per germline. CDR3 protein: CASSPSFYEQYF. As DNA, the CDR3 is TGTGCCAGCAGTCCCTCCTTCTACGAGCAGTACTTC.

The rearrangement joins TRBV2 to TRBJ2-1; 11 bases align to TRBD2. V shed 3 bases and J 9 bases; nucleotides not matched to a gene: 4. In germline, CDR1 is SNHLY, CDR2 FYNNEI. CDR3 size: 14 residues. The CDR3 reads CASSELLAGGEQFF. Here the CDR3 DNA reads TGTGCCAGCAGTGAGTTGCTAGCGGGAGGTGAGCAGTTCTTC. Looking up the rest from reference TRBV2 and TRBJ2-1 gives the full variable domain: EPEVTQTPSHQVTQMGQEVILRCVPISNHLYFYWYRQILGQKVEFLVSFYNNEISEKSEIFDDQFSVERPDGSNFTLKIRSTKLEDSAMYFCASSELLAGGEQFFGPGTRLTVL.